Shown below are 9 T cell receptor beta chains from a single sample sequenced in a study of blood T cell repertoires in COVID-19. This table comes from immunoSEQ multiplex PCR, and its TCRdb copy is limited to in-frame clones, with some not included. The profile shows over 200,000 clones, 83% of them singletons. The sample consisted of peripheral blood. Receptors were obtained from a woman aged 25 to 45 with COVID-19, enrolled during active disease.

J is TRBJ2-3 and V is TRBV9; a possible D gene is TRBD1 (6 bases). Germline V gives CDR1 SGDLS, CDR2 YYNGEE. This CDR3 is built from 16 residues. Trimming took 3 bases from V and 0 from J, leaving 14 bases between them. The CDR3 sequence is CASSGPDRSSTDTQYF. In DNA, the CDR3 is TGTGCCAGCAGCGGACCAGACAGGTCTAGCACAGATACGCAGTATTTT.

The chain couples TRBV15 to TRBJ2-1, with TRBD2 matching over 8 bases. The germline V gene has CDR1 LNHNV and CDR2 YYDKDF (reference sequence). V lost 0 bases and J lost 4; bases outside the gene matches: 5. The CDR3 has 16 amino acids. The CDR3, as DNA: TGTGCCACCAGCAGAGATAGGGTAGCGGGGTACAATGAGCAGTTCTTC. This gives the protein CATSRDRVAGYNEQFF.

The chain joins TRBV4-1 to TRBJ1-4, with D possibly being TRBD1 (6 bases). The CDR3 is made up of 15 amino acids. V gave up 0 bases and J gave up 7 bases, with 12 bases separating them. Germline V gene lookup returns CDR1 MGHRA and CDR2 YSYEKL. CDR3 amino acids: CASSQEGGFGEKLFF. The CDR3, as DNA: TGCGCCAGCAGCCAAGAAGGGGGATTCGGTGAAAAACTGTTTTTT.

The J gene is TRBJ1-2, the V gene TRBV4-1; TRBD1 matches at 9 bases. This CDR3 has 15 amino acids. Germline trimming cut 4 bases from V and 1 base from J; bases unmatched to any gene: 4. In germline, CDR1 is MGHRA, CDR2 YSYEKL. CDR3 residues: CASSPSGQGNYGYTF. CDR3 DNA sequence: TGCGCCAGCAGCCCATCGGGACAGGGTAACTATGGCTACACCTTC.

V usage is TRBV4-3 and J usage is TRBJ2-7, with unresolved D. The CDR3 length is 15 residues. In germline, CDR1 is LGHNA, CDR2 YSLEER. The ends were cut back, 0 bases at V and 3 bases at J, with 12 bases in the middle. This chain's CDR3 is CASSQENLPNYEQYF. CDR3 bases: TGCGCCAGCAGCCAAGAAAATCTACCGAACTACGAGCAGTACTTC.

This clone has only a few counts. J is TRBJ1-3 and V is TRBV9, with TRBD1 matching 8 bases. The CDR3 loop spans 16 amino acids. V lost 3 bases, J lost 4 bases, and 9 bases stayed unmatched. The germline V gene encodes CDR1 SGDLS and CDR2 YYNGEE. The CDR3 is CASSDSDRDSGNTIYF. CDR3 coding DNA: TGTGCCAGCAGCGATTCGGACAGGGACTCCGGAAACACCATATATTTT.

V is TRBV18 and J is TRBJ1-2; D unresolved. Germline loops: CDR1 KGHSH, CDR2 LQKENI. The CDR3 has 14 amino acids. Trimming took off 6 bases at V and 0 bases at J, with 11 bases between the two ends. CDR3 residues: CASSPEASNYGYTF. CDR3 in DNA: TGTGCCAGCTCGCCAGAAGCCTCTAACTATGGCTACACCTTC.

This chain links TRBV6-6 with TRBJ1-5; TRBD1 matches at 9 bases. Germline V gene sequence: CDR1 MNHNY, CDR2 SVGAGI (reference sequence). The trim removed 6 bases at V and 6 bases at J, leaving 9 bases unmatched. This CDR3 comprises 15 residues. The CDR3 DNA sequence: TGTGCCAGCAGGGACGACAGGGGGGGATCTCAGCCCCAGCATTTT. Translation: CASRDDRGGSQPQHF.

There are a few counts of this clone. The rearrangement links TRBV9 to TRBJ1-1; 7 nucleotides match TRBD1. This CDR3 comprises 14 residues. Germline-derived CDR1 and CDR2 are SGDLS and YYNGEE. V was clipped by 2 bases and J by 3 bases; unmatched bases: 4. The CDR3 DNA follows: TGTGCCAGCAGCGTCCGGGACAGAGACACTGAAGCTTTCTTT. It is translated as CASSVRDRDTEAFF.